This T cell receptor (beta chain) is from a study of blood T cell repertoires in COVID-19 (dated by TCRdb to 2018 to 2021). About the investigation overall: The collaborator samples originated in the United States, Italy and Spain and spanned the acute and convalescent phases of COVID-19. The material from the prospective study consisted of cDNA or gDNA derived from T cells, B-cell-depleted T cells, or PBMCs. Subjects who had been exposed to COVID-19, were actively infected with it, or had recovered from it provided the deeply sampled blood TCRbeta repertoires that made up the dataset. The repertoires were made available in a free public database intended to serve as a resource for research on the immune response to SARS-CoV-2. The samples were drawn from two sources: the first 160 participants of the ongoing ImmuneRACE study, and 1,000 to 1,500 subjects contributed by 6 global collaborators. The sample metadata nearly always contained a de-identified subject ID, COVID-19 status, age in years and sex. Where available, HLA class I and class II types were obtained from metadata supplied by the sample provider rather than from assay-based typing.

The CDR3 holds 18 amino acids from the cysteine to the phenylalanine. Of the read, only the CDR3 DNA is kept; its 54 bases are in frame from base 1. From the germline V gene, CDR1 is SGDLS and CDR2 is YYNGEE. Clipping removes 6 bases from V and 1 base from J, with 8 as the unmatched junction base count. For this clone: There is no known antigen for this receptor. Base quality data are lacking; no much larger clone is found one base away.

Overall results and qualifications from the work: How much clinical and demographic metadata was included differed by source and by participant, and the metadata was provided uncurated.

TCRbeta CDR3 regions were amplified from genomic DNA by means of the immunoSEQ Assay, a bias-controlled multiplex PCR. The authors' pipeline ran thus. The number of nucleated cells in each sample was estimated by amplification of reference gene primers within the assay. To quantify the absolute abundance of each unique TCRbeta CDR3 rearrangement, sequence reads were collapsed and filtered. For each sample, productive Simpson clonality was calculated as the square root of Simpson's diversity index over productive rearrangements. Drawn from immuneACCESS, this table holds only the in-frame rearrangements with V and J called that TCRdb kept. Clones are partly lost; checked studies trace under half to an unresolved V gene and leave the rest unexplained. Clone size and V and J calls were adopted from that table, with D and trimming inferred from the DNA. Within this sample are 100,000 to 150,000 clones, with about four fifths of them counted one time only. About a sixth of the sample is held by the ten biggest clonotypes.

One collaborating source in Seattle enrolled patients during active infection and followed them longitudinally through the course of disease. Each collaborating institution followed its own protocols to collect whole blood in K2EDTA tubes. For TCRbeta analysis, collaborators shipped samples as frozen whole blood, isolated PBMCs, or DNA extracted from either of those sample types. The sequence joins TRBV9 to TRBJ2-2; TRBD2 matches 14 bases in the middle. The sequenced sample consisted of peripheral blood. The TCR comes from a man aged 25 to 45 with COVID-19, enrolled during active disease. The DNA reads as follows: TGTGCCAGCACCCCGGGACTAGCGGGGGTATTGAACACCGGGGAGCTGTTTTTT. Its protein is CASTPGLAGVLNTGELFF.